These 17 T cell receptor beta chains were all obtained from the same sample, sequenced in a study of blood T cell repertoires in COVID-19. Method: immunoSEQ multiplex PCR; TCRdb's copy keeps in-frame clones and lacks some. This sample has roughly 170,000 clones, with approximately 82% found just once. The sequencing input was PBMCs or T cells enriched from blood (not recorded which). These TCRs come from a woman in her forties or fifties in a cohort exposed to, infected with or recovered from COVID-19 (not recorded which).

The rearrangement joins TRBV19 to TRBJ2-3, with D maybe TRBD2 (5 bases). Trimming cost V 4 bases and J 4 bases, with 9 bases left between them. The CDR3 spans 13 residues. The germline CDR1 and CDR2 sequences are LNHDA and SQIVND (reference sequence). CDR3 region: CASSTRGSDTQYF. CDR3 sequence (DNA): TGTGCCAGTAGTACACGGGGTTCAGATACGCAGTATTTT. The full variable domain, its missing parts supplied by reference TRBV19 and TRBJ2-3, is DGGITQSPKYLFRKEGQNVTLSCEQNLNHDAMYWYRQDPGQGLRLIYYSQIVNDFQKGDIAEGYSVSREKKESFPLTVTSAQKNPTAFYLCASSTRGSDTQYFGPGTRLTVL.

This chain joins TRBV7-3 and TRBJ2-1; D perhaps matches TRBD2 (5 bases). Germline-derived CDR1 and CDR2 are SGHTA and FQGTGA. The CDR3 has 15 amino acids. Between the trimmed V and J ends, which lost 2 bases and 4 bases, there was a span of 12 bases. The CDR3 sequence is CASSLGRTGYNEQFF. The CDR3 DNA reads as TGTGCCAGCAGCTTAGGGAGAACGGGATACAATGAGCAGTTCTTC. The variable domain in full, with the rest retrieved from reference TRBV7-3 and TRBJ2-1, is GAGVSQTPSNKVTEKGKYVELRCDPISGHTALYWYRQSLGQGPEFLIYFQGTGAADDSGLPNDRFFAVRPEGSVSTLKIQRTERGDSAVYLCASSLGRTGYNEQFFGPGTRLTVL.

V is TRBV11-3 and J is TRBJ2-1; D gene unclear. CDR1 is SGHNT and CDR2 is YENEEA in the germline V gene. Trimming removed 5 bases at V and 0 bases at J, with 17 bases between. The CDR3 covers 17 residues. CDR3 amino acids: CASSQSPLRNSYNEQFF. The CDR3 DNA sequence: TGTGCCAGCAGCCAATCCCCCCTGCGGAACTCCTACAATGAGCAGTTCTTC.

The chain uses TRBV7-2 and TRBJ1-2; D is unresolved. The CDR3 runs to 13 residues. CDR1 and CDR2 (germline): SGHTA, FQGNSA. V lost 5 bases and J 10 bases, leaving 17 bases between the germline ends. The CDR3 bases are TGTGCCAGCAGCATCGTTTTTGGGGAGGCCTACACCTTC. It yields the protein CASSIVFGEAYTF. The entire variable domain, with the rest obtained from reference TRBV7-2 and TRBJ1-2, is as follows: GAGVSQSPSNKVTEKGKDVELRCDPISGHTALYWYRQSLGQGLEFLIYFQGNSAPDKSGLPSDRFSAERTGGSVSTLTIQRTQQEDSAVYLCASSIVFGEAYTFGSGTRLTVV.

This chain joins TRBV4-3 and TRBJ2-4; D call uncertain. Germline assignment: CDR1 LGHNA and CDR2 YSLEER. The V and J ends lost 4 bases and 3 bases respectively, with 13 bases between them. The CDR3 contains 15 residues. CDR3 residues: CASSPQKADKNIQYF. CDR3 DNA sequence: TGCGCCAGCAGCCCCCAAAAGGCGGACAAAAACATTCAGTACTTC.

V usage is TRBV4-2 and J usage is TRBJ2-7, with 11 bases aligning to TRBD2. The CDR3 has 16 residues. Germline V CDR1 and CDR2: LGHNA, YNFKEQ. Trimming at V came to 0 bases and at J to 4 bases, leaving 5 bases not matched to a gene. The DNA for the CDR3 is TGTGCCAGCAGCCAAGAGCTAGCGGGAGGAGGGTACGAGCAGTACTTC. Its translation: CASSQELAGGGYEQYF.

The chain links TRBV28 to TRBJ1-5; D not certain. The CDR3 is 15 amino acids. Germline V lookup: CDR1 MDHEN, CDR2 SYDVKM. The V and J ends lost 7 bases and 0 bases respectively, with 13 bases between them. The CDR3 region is CASNTRGYSNQPQHF. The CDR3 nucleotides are TGTGCCAGCAACACCAGAGGGTATAGCAATCAGCCCCAGCATTTT.

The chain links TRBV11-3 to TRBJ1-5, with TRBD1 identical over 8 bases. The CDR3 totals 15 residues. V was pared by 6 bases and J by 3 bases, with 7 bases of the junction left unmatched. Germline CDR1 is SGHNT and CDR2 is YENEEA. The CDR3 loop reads CASRQRTGFNQPQHF. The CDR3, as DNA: TGTGCCAGCAGACAAAGGACAGGGTTCAATCAGCCCCAGCATTTT.

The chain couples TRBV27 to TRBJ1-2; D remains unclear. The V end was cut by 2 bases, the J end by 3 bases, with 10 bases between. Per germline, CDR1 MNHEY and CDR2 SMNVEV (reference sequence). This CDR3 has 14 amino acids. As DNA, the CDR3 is TGTGCCAGCAGTTTAGGATCGGGTTACTATGGCTACACCTTC. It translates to CASSLGSGYYGYTF.

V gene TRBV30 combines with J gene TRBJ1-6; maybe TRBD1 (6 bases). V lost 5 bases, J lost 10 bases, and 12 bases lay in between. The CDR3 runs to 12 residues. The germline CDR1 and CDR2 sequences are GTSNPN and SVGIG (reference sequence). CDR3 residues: CAWEQGGSPLHF. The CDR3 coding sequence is TGTGCCTGGGAACAGGGTGGCTCACCCCTCCACTTT. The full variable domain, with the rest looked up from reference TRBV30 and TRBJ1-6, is SQTIHQWPATLVQPVGSPLSLECTVEGTSNPNLYWYRQAAGRGLQLLFYSVGIGQISSEVPQNLSASRPQDRQFILSSKKLLLSDSGFYLCAWEQGGSPLHFGNGTRLTVT.

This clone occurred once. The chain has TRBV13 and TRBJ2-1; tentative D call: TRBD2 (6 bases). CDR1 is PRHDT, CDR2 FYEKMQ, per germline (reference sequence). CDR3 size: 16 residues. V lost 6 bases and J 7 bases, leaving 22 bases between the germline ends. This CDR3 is CASSTVLTSQWNEQFF. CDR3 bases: TGTGCCAGCAGTACCGTCCTAACTAGCCAGTGGAATGAGCAGTTCTTC.

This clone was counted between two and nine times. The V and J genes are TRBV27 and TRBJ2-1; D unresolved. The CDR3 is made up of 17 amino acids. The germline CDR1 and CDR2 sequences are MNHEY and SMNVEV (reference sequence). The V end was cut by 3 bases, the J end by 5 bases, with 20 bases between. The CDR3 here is CASSFGSGGRQNNEQFF. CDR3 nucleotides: TGTGCCAGCAGTTTCGGGTCCGGTGGCCGGCAGAACAATGAGCAGTTCTTC.

CDR3 sequence reads: CASSGTEKGSPLHF. DNA of the CDR3: TGCGCCAGCAGTGGGACAGAGAAGGGTTCACCCCTCCACTTT. This chain joins TRBV5-1 and TRBJ1-6; 7 bases are shared with TRBD1. Per the germline V gene, CDR1 is SGHRS and CDR2 is YFSETQ. Trimming at V came to 5 bases and at J to 9 bases, leaving 8 bases not matched to a gene. The CDR3 runs 14 residues.

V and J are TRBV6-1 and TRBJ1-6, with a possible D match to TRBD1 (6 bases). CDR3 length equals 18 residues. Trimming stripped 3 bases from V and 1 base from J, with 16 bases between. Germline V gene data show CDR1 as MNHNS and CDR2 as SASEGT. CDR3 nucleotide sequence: TGTGCCAGCAGTGACCCAGCGAGGCAGGGGTCCTATAATTCACCCCTCCACTTT. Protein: CASSDPARQGSYNSPLHF.

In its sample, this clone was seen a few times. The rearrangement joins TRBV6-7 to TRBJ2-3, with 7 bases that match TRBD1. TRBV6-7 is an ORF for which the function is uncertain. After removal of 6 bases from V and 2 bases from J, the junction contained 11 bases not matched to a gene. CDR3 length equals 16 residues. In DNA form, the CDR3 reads TGTGCCAGCAGCCAAAAGGGGGCGAGACCCACAGATACGCAGTATTTT. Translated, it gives CASSQKGARPTDTQYF.

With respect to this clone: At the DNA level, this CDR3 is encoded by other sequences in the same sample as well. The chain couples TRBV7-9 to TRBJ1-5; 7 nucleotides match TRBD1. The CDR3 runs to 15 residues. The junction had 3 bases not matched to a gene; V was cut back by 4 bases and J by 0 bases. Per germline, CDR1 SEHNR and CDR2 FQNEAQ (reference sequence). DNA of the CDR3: TGTGCCAGCAGCTCCGGGACAGATAGCAATCAGCCCCAGCATTTT. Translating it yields CASSSGTDSNQPQHF. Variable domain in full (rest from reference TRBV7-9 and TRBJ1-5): DTGVSQNPRHKITKRGQNVTFRCDPISEHNRLYWYRQTLGQGPEFLTYFQNEAQLEKSRLLSDRFSAERPKGSFSTLEIQRTEQGDSAMYLCASSSGTDSNQPQHFGDGTRLSIL.

Here the CDR3 DNA reads TGTGCCAGCAGCACGGGACAGTTCACCGGGGAGCTGTTTTTT. Amino acids: CASSTGQFTGELFF. The V call is TRBV9, the J call TRBJ2-2; 7 nucleotides align to TRBD1. Per germline, CDR1 SGDLS and CDR2 YYNGEE. This CDR3 comprises 14 residues. The J segment lost 4 bases and the V segment lost 4 bases, leaving 4 bases of the junction unmatched.